This entry lists 8 T cell receptor beta chains sequenced from one sample in a study of blood T cell repertoires in COVID-19. Repertoires were generated with immunoSEQ multiplex PCR, while TCRdb's copy carries only in-frame clones and drops some. Among some 140,000 clones listed, more than 80% were seen once. Specimen: peripheral blood. These receptors were collected from a human donor in a cohort sampled during active COVID-19.

The CDR3 reads CASSRSVTGNYGYTF. The CDR3 DNA sequence: TGTGCCAGCAGCCGAAGTGTGACGGGGAACTATGGCTACACCTTC. V gene TRBV3-1 (or the pseudogene TRBV3-2) combines with J gene TRBJ1-2, with D unresolved. The CDR3 totals 15 residues. Trimming stripped 4 bases from V and 2 bases from J, with 14 bases between. From germline, CDR1 is LGHDT and CDR2 YNNKEL (reference sequence).

This chain joins TRBV3-1 (or the pseudogene TRBV3-2) and TRBJ2-1, with a tentative D call TRBD2 (6 bases). Germline CDR1 reads LGHDT; CDR2 reads YNNKEL (reference sequence). V was pared by 3 bases and J by 6 bases, with 12 bases between. The CDR3 length is 14 residues. DNA for the CDR3: TGTGCCAGCAGCCATGAGCGGGTCGGCAATGAGCAGTTCTTC. The encoded protein is CASSHERVGNEQFF.

This chain joins TRBV27 and TRBJ2-7, with a tentative D call TRBD2 (6 bases). V lost 5 bases and J lost 2, with 13 bases in between. This CDR3 has 14 residues. The germline gives CDR1 MNHEY, CDR2 SMNVEV (reference sequence). CDR3 coding DNA: TGTGCCAGCAGTCCCCGGAGGGGCCCCTACGAGCAGTACTTC. Protein product: CASSPRRGPYEQYF.

The chain uses TRBV7-2 and TRBJ2-5; a possible D gene is TRBD2 (5 bases). This CDR3 comprises 15 residues. Trimming removed 3 bases at V and 3 bases at J, with 14 bases between. Germline V gives CDR1 SGHTA, CDR2 FQGNSA. CDR3 in amino acids: CASSFGGLIKETQYF. In DNA, the CDR3 is TGTGCCAGCAGCTTCGGCGGACTTATTAAAGAGACCCAGTACTTC.

The rearrangement joins TRBV11-2 to TRBJ1-5, with D unresolved. Germline V CDR1 and CDR2: SGHAT, FQNNGV. With 2 bases removed from V and 3 bases from J, the gap between germline ends came to 5 bases. CDR3 length: 13 amino acids. The CDR3 spells CASSLYYNQPQHF. DNA for the CDR3: TGTGCCAGCAGCTTATACTACAATCAGCCCCAGCATTTT. Complete variable domain (other parts from reference TRBV11-2 and TRBJ1-5): EAGVAQSPRYKIIEKRQSVAFWCNPISGHATLYWYQQILGQGPKLLIQFQNNGVVDDSQLPKDRFSAERLKGVDSTLKIQPAKLEDSAVYLCASSLYYNQPQHFGDGTRLSIL.

The V gene is TRBV7-3, the J gene TRBJ1-1; D is unclear. CDR3 length: 13 residues. V lost 7 bases and J lost 5, with 14 bases in between. Germline V gene sequence: CDR1 SGHTA, CDR2 FQGTGA. CDR3 coding DNA: TGTGCCAGCAACCGAAGGTCGGGTACTGAAGCTTTCTTT. Amino acids: CASNRRSGTEAFF.

This rearrangement joins TRBV7-9 to TRBJ1-1; no clear D. This CDR3 comprises 14 residues. Germline CDR1 SEHNR, CDR2 FQNEAQ (reference sequence). The germline V and J ends were trimmed by 5 bases and 5 bases, with 15 bases remaining between them. For the CDR3, the DNA is TGTGCCAGCAGCCCCGGTGGGCGCAGGACTGAAGCTTTCTTT. As protein: CASSPGGRRTEAFF.

This rearrangement joins TRBV18 to TRBJ1-1; possibly TRBD1 for D (6 bases). Germline values: CDR1 KGHSH, CDR2 LQKENI. Trimming cost V 4 bases and J 5 bases, with 11 bases left between them. This CDR3 contains 13 residues. Here the CDR3 reads CASSHGDTTEAFF. In DNA, the CDR3 is TGTGCCAGCTCACACGGGGACACTACTGAAGCTTTCTTT.